These T cell receptor beta chains were read from a single sample in a study of cytomegalovirus exposure and HLA in healthy donors. TCRdb keeps only in-frame clones here, not all; method: immunoSEQ multiplex PCR. The table includes tens of thousands of clones, under 80% detected once. Sequencing used PBMCs. All receptors come from a male donor in good health and CMV-seropositive. CDR3s include the opening cysteine and the closing phenylalanine or tryptophan. D genes are given only for firm matches. The size field is filled for only some rows; it gives once, few, many or a size class.

clone_size: .
j_call: TRBJ2-1
v_call: TRBV19
d_call: .
cdr3_aa: CASSRSSVSYNEQFF
cdr3_nt: TGTGCCAGTAGTAGGAGTAGCGTTTCCTACAATGAGCAGTTCTTC

clone_size: few
j_call: TRBJ1-1
v_call: TRBV6-1
d_call: .
cdr3_aa: CASSEPENTEAFF
cdr3_nt: TGTGCCAGCAGTGAACCAGAGAACACTGAAGCTTTCTTT

clone_size: once
j_call: TRBJ2-2
v_call: TRBV27
d_call: .
cdr3_aa: CASSRYTGELFF
cdr3_nt: TGTGCCAGCAGCCGCTATACCGGGGAGCTGTTTTTT

clone_size: .
j_call: TRBJ1-1
v_call: TRBV21-1
d_call: .
cdr3_aa: CASSNRTGDSSNTEAFF
cdr3_nt: TGTGCCAGCAGCAATCGCACAGGCGATTCTTCGAACACTGAAGCTTTCTTT

clone_size: .
j_call: TRBJ2-2
v_call: TRBV4-1
d_call: .
cdr3_aa: CASSQEQDTGELFF
cdr3_nt: TGCGCCAGCAGCCAAGAACAGGACACCGGGGAGCTGTTTTTT

clone_size: .
j_call: TRBJ2-1
v_call: TRBV27
d_call: .
cdr3_aa: CASSLDSGTYNEQFF
cdr3_nt: TGTGCCAGCAGTTTAGATTCAGGGACCTACAATGAGCAGTTCTTC

clone_size: .
j_call: TRBJ1-5
v_call: TRBV4-1
d_call: TRBD1
cdr3_aa: CASSQTGQGSNQPQHF
cdr3_nt: TGCGCCAGCAGCCAGACGGGACAGGGGAGCAATCAGCCCCAGCATTTT

clone_size: .
j_call: TRBJ2-5
v_call: TRBV28
d_call: TRBD1
cdr3_aa: CASSQARGQEESETQYF
cdr3_nt: TGTGCCAGCAGTCAGGCGAGGGGGCAAGAAGAATCAGAGACCCAGTACTTC

clone_size: .
j_call: TRBJ2-5
v_call: TRBV28
d_call: .
cdr3_aa: CASSPPVKTQYF
cdr3_nt: TGTGCCAGCAGTCCCCCTGTAAAGACCCAGTACTTC

clone_size: .
j_call: TRBJ1-1
v_call: TRBV27
d_call: .
cdr3_aa: CASRSPARDKVNTEAFF
cdr3_nt: TGTGCCAGCAGGTCCCCCGCCCGGGACAAAGTGAACACTGAAGCTTTCTTT

clone_size: .
j_call: TRBJ2-2
v_call: TRBV5-4
d_call: TRBD2
cdr3_aa: CASSLGGSGELFF
cdr3_nt: TGTGCCAGCAGCCTCGGGGGGTCCGGGGAGCTGTTTTTT

clone_size: .
j_call: TRBJ2-2
v_call: TRBV5-1
d_call: TRBD2
cdr3_aa: CASSPPSGSGAGELFF
cdr3_nt: TGCGCCAGCAGCCCCCCTAGCGGCTCGGGGGCCGGGGAGCTGTTTTTT

clone_size: few
j_call: TRBJ2-5
v_call: TRBV9
d_call: .
cdr3_aa: CASSVEVDFGETQYF
cdr3_nt: TGTGCCAGCAGCGTAGAGGTGGACTTCGGGGAGACCCAGTACTTC

clone_size: .
j_call: TRBJ2-1
v_call: TRBV9
d_call: TRBD2
cdr3_aa: CASSAGGGRAYNEQFF
cdr3_nt: TGTGCCAGCAGCGCCGGCGGGGGGCGGGCATACAATGAGCAGTTCTTC

clone_size: .
j_call: TRBJ2-3
v_call: TRBV18
d_call: TRBD1
cdr3_aa: CASSRTGANGPTDTQYF
cdr3_nt: TGTGCCAGCTCACGGACAGGAGCAAACGGGCCAACAGATACGCAGTATTTT

clone_size: .
j_call: TRBJ2-5
v_call: TRBV7-9
d_call: .
cdr3_aa: CASSLALLAPQETQYF
cdr3_nt: TGTGCCAGCAGCTTAGCCCTACTAGCCCCCCAAGAGACCCAGTACTTC

clone_size: .
j_call: TRBJ2-1
v_call: TRBV19
d_call: TRBD2
cdr3_aa: CASSIGLAGDNEQFF
cdr3_nt: TGTGCCAGTAGTATAGGACTAGCGGGGGATAATGAGCAGTTCTTC

clone_size: .
j_call: TRBJ2-5
v_call: TRBV6-6
d_call: TRBD2
cdr3_aa: CASSLGLAGGQETQYF
cdr3_nt: TGTGCCAGCAGTCTAGGACTAGCGGGGGGTCAAGAGACCCAGTACTTC

clone_size: .
j_call: TRBJ2-2
v_call: TRBV27
d_call: .
cdr3_aa: CASSLWVWRGAPRELFF
cdr3_nt: TGTGCCAGCAGTTTATGGGTTTGGAGGGGCGCGCCGAGGGAGCTGTTTTTT

clone_size: .
j_call: TRBJ2-4
v_call: TRBV10-2
d_call: .
cdr3_aa: CAGSQRIGGNIQYF
cdr3_nt: TGCGCCGGCAGCCAGAGGATAGGTGGAAACATTCAGTACTTC

clone_size: .
j_call: TRBJ2-5
v_call: TRBV14
d_call: .
cdr3_aa: CASSQVRNQETQYF
cdr3_nt: TGTGCCAGCAGCCAAGTCCGTAACCAAGAGACCCAGTACTTC

clone_size: few
j_call: TRBJ1-6
v_call: TRBV2
d_call: TRBD1
cdr3_aa: CASKGQGTYNSPLHF
cdr3_nt: TGTGCCAGCAAGGGACAGGGTACCTATAATTCACCCCTCCACTTT

clone_size: .
j_call: TRBJ2-1
v_call: TRBV7-7
d_call: TRBD2
cdr3_aa: CASSLFSGSNEQFF
cdr3_nt: TGTGCCAGCAGCTTGTTTAGCGGGAGTAATGAGCAGTTCTTC

clone_size: .
j_call: TRBJ2-7
v_call: TRBV5-1
d_call: .
cdr3_aa: CASSRSGLPYEQYF
cdr3_nt: TGCGCCAGCAGCCGTTCGGGACTTCCCTACGAGCAGTACTTC

clone_size: .
j_call: TRBJ2-5
v_call: TRBV5-1
d_call: TRBD2
cdr3_aa: CASSRKAGEQETQYF
cdr3_nt: TGCGCCAGCAGCCGTAAAGCGGGGGAACAAGAGACCCAGTACTTC

clone_size: .
j_call: TRBJ2-7
v_call: TRBV18
d_call: TRBD1
cdr3_aa: CASSQSRDRSYEQYF
cdr3_nt: TGTGCCAGCTCACAGAGCCGGGACAGGTCTTACGAGCAGTACTTC

clone_size: .
j_call: TRBJ2-7
v_call: TRBV2
d_call: TRBD1
cdr3_aa: CASRSTGTYEQYF
cdr3_nt: TGTGCCAGCAGGTCGACAGGGACCTACGAGCAGTACTTC

clone_size: .
j_call: TRBJ2-7
v_call: TRBV29-1
d_call: TRBD1
cdr3_aa: CSVEGDRGFSREQYF
cdr3_nt: TGCAGCGTTGAAGGTGACAGGGGCTTCAGTCGCGAGCAGTACTTC

clone_size: .
j_call: TRBJ1-1
v_call: TRBV10-1
d_call: .
cdr3_aa: CASSGQRNTEAFF
cdr3_nt: TGCGCCAGCAGTGGACAAAGGAACACTGAAGCTTTCTTT

clone_size: .
j_call: TRBJ2-5
v_call: TRBV7-3
d_call: .
cdr3_aa: CASSFIGGGKETQYF
cdr3_nt: TGTGCCAGCAGCTTCATCGGGGGTGGGAAAGAGACCCAGTACTTC

clone_size: .
j_call: TRBJ1-1
v_call: TRBV7-9
d_call: TRBD1
cdr3_aa: CASSRQGQISTEAFF
cdr3_nt: TGTGCCAGCAGCCGACAGGGCCAGATAAGCACTGAAGCTTTCTTT

clone_size: .
j_call: TRBJ1-1
v_call: TRBV18
d_call: TRBD1
cdr3_aa: CASSGDRAVTEAFF
cdr3_nt: TGTGCCAGCTCAGGGGACAGGGCGGTCACTGAAGCTTTCTTT

clone_size: .
j_call: TRBJ1-5
v_call: TRBV6-1
d_call: .
cdr3_aa: CASRVTQTSNQPQHF
cdr3_nt: TGTGCCAGCAGGGTAACACAGACTAGCAATCAGCCCCAGCATTTT

clone_size: .
j_call: TRBJ2-7
v_call: TRBV7-9
d_call: .
cdr3_aa: CASSRAGFQDEQYF
cdr3_nt: TGTGCCAGCAGCCGTGCGGGGTTCCAGGACGAGCAGTACTTC

clone_size: .
j_call: TRBJ2-1
v_call: TRBV7-8
d_call: TRBD2
cdr3_aa: CASSLVYVPLAGGDEQFF
cdr3_nt: TGTGCCAGCAGCTTAGTCTATGTTCCGCTAGCGGGAGGGGATGAGCAGTTCTTC

clone_size: .
j_call: TRBJ1-2
v_call: TRBV4-1
d_call: .
cdr3_aa: CASSQTAGINYGYTF
cdr3_nt: TGCGCCAGCAGCCAGACGGCCGGGATAAACTATGGCTACACCTTC

clone_size: .
j_call: TRBJ2-4
v_call: TRBV6-4
d_call: .
cdr3_aa: CASSASGEGGNIQYF
cdr3_nt: TGTGCCAGCAGTGCCTCCGGGGAGGGGGGAAACATTCAGTACTTC

clone_size: .
j_call: TRBJ1-1
v_call: TRBV6-5
d_call: .
cdr3_aa: CASSEQENTEAFF
cdr3_nt: TGTGCCAGCAGTGAACAGGAAAACACTGAAGCTTTCTTT